Below, one TCR beta chain is given with its context. This clone was seen a handful of times. Its antigen specificity is not known. No much larger clonotype is one base removed from it; base qualities were not supplied. These data come from a study of cytomegalovirus exposure and HLA in healthy donors (dated by TCRdb to about 2017). The study in broad terms: An earlier analysis of several hundred of the donors reported 276 Gb of sequence data and around 110 million unique TCR beta sequences obtained from around 180 million T cells. All discovery cohort repertoires had been generated on a single sequencing platform. The study was designed to test whether signatures of past pathogen exposure could be identified by cataloging public T cell receptors. Approximately 310 gigabases of sequencing data and roughly 90 million unique TCR sequences were included in an early release covering roughly 700 HLA-typed donors. The study profiled the T cell repertoires of fewer than 850 subjects by immunosequencing and related them to cytomegalovirus serostatus. In a later analysis, previously published TCR beta repertoires from 600 to 850 donors were re-analyzed and high-resolution HLA genotyping was added so that TCR occurrence patterns could be studied. Besides the first cohort of more than 650 subjects, a separate validation cohort made up of roughly 120 different subjects was used. Roughly five DR-DQ haplotypes were handled as single units for association and clustering because linkage in the cohort was strong. Typing coverage varied by locus: roughly 620-640 donors for A, B, C, DRB1 and DQB1; under 550 for DQA1; about 600 for DPA1; 400 to 480 for DPB1. To predict cytomegalovirus infection status, the study brought together high-throughput TCR immunosequencing, statistical association of individual TCRs with disease status, and machine learning. Donor age, sex, ethnicity and CMV serostatus were compiled together with the repertoire data. Among the approximately 400 genotyped donors, 81% belonged to the genetic ancestry cluster associated with self-reported Caucasian donors. Across roughly 420 genotyped donors of the cohort, an average of roughly 250,000 unique TCR beta nucleotide sequences per donor were sequenced, and approximately 19% of those sequences were non-productive. Rather than drawing on any new phenotypic data, the later analysis identified candidate immune exposures from TCR beta sequences and the way those sequences occurred across donors. Both class I and class II loci were covered by HLA typing, at four-digit resolution. A later genetic analysis used genome-wide SNP genotypes for about 60% of the roughly 700 donors, treating that subset as a discovery cohort. In an earlier analysis of roughly 600 of the donors, high-throughput TCR beta sequencing was used to judge whether each TCR beta V gene segment behaved as functional or pseudogenic. What the study reported, not specific to this receptor: Most CMV-associated TCR beta chains appeared to be HLA-restricted in a later analysis, and the HLA associations seemed to be driven largely by CMV exposure. Specific HLA alleles were associated with some 15,000 TCR beta sequences at a false discovery rate of 0.05 in a later analysis. The presence/absence analyses assumed that sequencing depth was roughly uniform across donors, and that assumption may not be true. In this cohort, only TCR beta chains were sequenced, and detectable features were limited by the absence of alpha or paired-chain data. The only immune exposure information available for the cohort was CMV serostatus. Assigning TCR associations to individual alleles was difficult when HLA alleles, especially DR and DQ, strongly co-occurred. Correlated functional status among segregating V segments might reflect linkage disequilibrium, but an unknown experimental factor could not be ruled out. According to a later analysis, parvovirus B19, influenza, CMV and Epstein-Barr virus appeared linked to several top co-occurrence clusters. In an earlier analysis of roughly 500 of the donors, most TCR beta V segments appeared in productive rearrangements about 90% or about 30% of the time, broadly matching IMGT annotations. In a later analysis, HLA-associated TCR beta chains were found to be more clonally expanded and to have lower generation probabilities than equally common non-associated chains. Compared with the 666-donor mean, donors in an Asian-associated ancestry cluster had fewer N-insertions in productive TCRs, according to a later genetic analysis. Because counts were too low, about 18 rarely observed V segments, including chromosome 9 orphons, were excluded from the earlier analysis of 587 of the donors. According to the authors, the approach could potentially be generalized to other disease states and immunological phenotypes. According to a later analysis, TCR association rates differed among HLA loci, with DRB1 alleles showing the most associated TCRs and HLA-C alleles showing the fewest. In vitro tests confirmed that a few of the cytomegalovirus-associated TCR beta chains recognize cytomegalovirus antigens. The study listed approximately 150 TCR beta chains as associated with cytomegalovirus. The classifier was reported to diagnose cytomegalovirus status with high specificity and sensitivity in both the original and validation cohorts. A group of highly shared sequence variants was considered likely to be a technical artifact of the sequencing pipeline. HLA typing was unavailable for some donors at each locus, so association tests used only the typed subset. In a later genetic analysis, a missense DCLRE1C variant was associated with V-gene and J-gene trimming of TCR beta chains, and the association was replicated in an independent cohort. A further reported finding was that TCR beta sequences accurately predicted the HLA-A and HLA-B alleles for most subjects in the first cohort. Most TCR sequences were observed very rarely across donors, whereas some public TCRs were present in many individuals.

The library was prepared using the immunoSEQ multiplex PCR assay. For the multiplex PCR, a mixture combining 60 forward primers for TCR Vbeta segments and 13 reverse primers for TCR Jbeta segments was used. The CDR3 region of rearranged TCR beta genes was amplified from genomic DNA by a multiplex PCR assay. On the Illumina HiSeq System, the amplified TCR beta libraries were sequenced as 87-base-pair reads. Turning to the authors' computational methods: A later analysis counted about 80 million unique TCR beta chains across the 690 or so repertoires, and approximately 11 million of these chains were shared by at least two donors. To remove PCR and sequencing errors, raw reads were error-corrected and collapsed into unique sequences using a nearest-neighbor algorithm that merged closely related sequences. Alignment of CDR3 sequences to IMGT reference sequences was used to assign V, D and J gene segments. Each retained sequence needed at least a six-nucleotide match to both a V gene segment and a J gene segment. A rearrangement was called productive if the CDR3 had no stop codons and remained in frame with V and J, and every other rearrangement was called non-productive. Following IMGT convention, CDR3 was defined as the stretch from the second conserved V-encoded cysteine to the conserved J-encoded phenylalanine. The earlier analysis of about 620 of the donors excluded sequences that lacked an unambiguous match to a single V gene segment. An earlier analysis of fewer than 750 of the donors classified V segments as functional when productive rearrangements were above 56.7% and as segregating when the standard deviation between donors was above 5%. To diagnose cytomegalovirus status from the catalog of TCR beta chain sequences, a statistical classification framework was built. V and J gene assignment, in a later analysis, came from comparing TCR nucleotide sequences with IMGT/GENE-DB human TR gene sequences. A later analysis assigned CDR3 sequences and most-parsimonious VDJ recombination scenarios with the TCRdist pipeline. A later analysis defined each TCR beta chain by its CDR3 amino acid sequence plus V-gene family, and excluded reads lacking a unique V-gene family. To address suspected cross-contamination and a sequencing artifact, a later analysis removed 550 to 750 highly shared, low-generation-probability nucleotide sequences. A later analysis calculated a clonal expansion index for each public chain from normalized within-repertoire ranks of inferred template counts. In a later analysis, generation probabilities were computed with a VDJ recombination model fitted to out-of-frame rearrangements, and the resulting probabilities were checked against IGoR. Hypergeometric tests were used in a later analysis to score TCR-TCR, TCR-HLA and TCR-CMV co-occurrence, with a repertoire-size bias correction applied to the TCR pairs. In a later analysis, false discovery rates were estimated by permuting HLA or CMV assignments 20 times. In a later analysis, co-occurring TCRs were grouped with DBSCAN, and TCRdist sequence similarity was added when clustering was performed within HLA-allele-positive subsets. Repertoires with fewer than 30,000 or more than 120,000 public chains were left out of co-occurrence clustering, as were a handful of repertoires with anomalous nucleotide sharing. This immuneACCESS table, as held by TCRdb, lists in-frame sequences with V and J called but not all clones. Of the missing ones, under half trace to an unresolved V gene in checked studies; the others have no known cause. For V, J and clone size, that table is used; D and trimming come from the DNA. The sample profile shows some 190,000 clones; around 80% of them were found once. Together, the top ten hold about 1.5% of the sample.

In total, 630 or so healthy bone marrow donors made up the cohort. All cohort members were sampled while nominally healthy, although unrecorded immune exposures were likely present. The donor was CMV seronegative and belonged to the group of 352 seronegative cohort members. Every donor gave a peripheral blood sample, and the peripheral blood mononuclear cells from that sample were used for TCR beta sequencing. Genomic DNA extraction from the blood cell samples was performed with the Qiagen DNeasy Blood Extraction Kit. Material: PBMCs. The receptor's source is a man aged 18 to 30 in good health and CMV-seronegative.

The sequenced DNA: TGTGCCAGCAGTTACGGCGGGACAGCCTATGGCTACACCTTC. Protein translation: CASSYGGTAYGYTF. The chain employs TRBV6-5 and TRBJ1-2; TRBD1 lines up with 7 middle nucleotides. The germline V gene provides CDR1 MNHEY and CDR2 SVGAGI. The CDR3 contains 14 residues, cysteine and phenylalanine counted. Solely the CDR3 DNA is kept, with 42 bases framed from the first base. Unmatched junction bases come to 4, with V trimmed by 2 bases and J by 4 bases.